This entry lists 22 T cell receptor beta chains sequenced from one sample in a study of T cell changes during pregnancy in multiple sclerosis. Sequencing was performed with immunoSEQ multiplex PCR; in TCRdb, only in-frame clones are kept and a portion is missing. The sample consists of around 100,000 clones, roughly nine tenths of them appearing once. The specimen was peripheral blood, collected after pregnancy. All receptors derive from a female donor with multiple sclerosis, enrolled in a pregnancy study.

CDR3 DNA sequence: TGCGCCAGCAGCTTGATTCAGACAGGGCCCAGCGAGCAGTACTTC. Translation gives CASSLIQTGPSEQYF. The chain has TRBV5-1 and TRBJ2-7; TRBD1 agrees at 7 bases. Trimming cost V 1 base and J 6 bases; bases outside gene matches: 10. CDR1 SGHRS and CDR2 YFSETQ come from the germline V gene. This CDR3 spans 15 amino acids.

The chain recombines TRBV6-1 with TRBJ1-1; D not certain. Germline CDR1 is MNHNS and CDR2 is SASEGT. Trimming stripped 6 bases from V and 0 bases from J, with 14 bases between. The CDR3 loop spans 15 amino acids. The CDR3 DNA follows: TGTGCCAGCAGCTGGGCAAACAGAATGAACACTGAAGCTTTCTTT. The encoded protein is CASSWANRMNTEAFF.

This rearrangement joins TRBV5-1 to TRBJ2-1; D is perhaps TRBD1 (6 bases). The CDR3 runs to 14 residues. CDR1 is SGHRS, CDR2 YFSETQ, per germline. Trimming took off 6 bases at V and 7 bases at J, with 17 bases between the two ends. The CDR3 DNA sequence: TGCGCCAGCACCGGCAGGGGCATGGGAAATGAGCAGTTCTTC. Translation gives CASTGRGMGNEQFF.

This clone turned up a few times. CDR3 protein: CASSVRTVNEKLFF. Written as DNA, the CDR3 is TGTGCCAGCAGTGTACGGACAGTTAATGAAAAACTGTTTTTT. The chain has TRBV2 and TRBJ1-4; D perhaps matches TRBD1 (6 bases). Germline V gene data show CDR1 as SNHLY and CDR2 as FYNNEI. Deletions cut 4 bases from V and 4 bases from J, with 10 bases between. The CDR3 length is 14 residues. The complete variable domain, with remaining parts taken from reference TRBV2 and TRBJ1-4, reads EPEVTQTPSHQVTQMGQEVILRCVPISNHLYFYWYRQILGQKVEFLVSFYNNEISEKSEIFDDQFSVERPDGSNFTLKIRSTKLEDSAMYFCASSVRTVNEKLFFGSGTQLSVL.

This clone was seen just once. The CDR3 DNA follows: TGTGCCAGCAGTCTCCGTCAGGGAGGAGCTTTCTTT. It is translated as CASSLRQGGAFF. J is TRBJ1-1 and V is TRBV28; D may be TRBD1 (5 bases). Trimming took off 5 bases at V and 10 bases at J, with 14 bases between the two ends. This CDR3 contains 12 residues. Germline loops: CDR1 MDHEN, CDR2 SYDVKM.

V is TRBV27 and J is TRBJ2-7; the match to TRBD1 covers 7 bases. With 5 bases clipped from V and 7 bases from J, the junction kept 14 bases outside the gene matches. Germline lookup yields CDR1 MNHEY and CDR2 SMNVEV (reference sequence). This CDR3 has 15 residues. As DNA, the CDR3 is TGTGCCAGCAGTCCGACGGGACAGCCAGCCGGGGAGCAGTACTTC. This translates into CASSPTGQPAGEQYF.

The chain joins TRBV7-2 to TRBJ2-5; 13 nucleotides match TRBD2. This CDR3 has 16 amino acids. V shed 5 bases and J 2 bases; nucleotides not matched to a gene: 5. In germline, CDR1 is SGHTA, CDR2 FQGNSA. This CDR3 is CASSQSTSGGQETQYF. The CDR3 DNA sequence: TGTGCCAGCAGCCAATCGACTAGCGGGGGGCAAGAGACCCAGTACTTC.

V gene TRBV9 combines with J gene TRBJ2-5; 9 bases map to TRBD2. The CDR3 length is 14 residues. The V gene's germline CDR1 is SGDLS and CDR2 YYNGEE. V lost 4 bases, J lost 4 bases, and 5 bases stayed unmatched. Here the CDR3 reads CASSPGLAAETQYF. The CDR3 bases are TGTGCCAGCAGCCCGGGACTAGCAGCAGAGACCCAGTACTTC.

This clone appeared a single time. The chain joins TRBV19 to TRBJ1-2; TRBD1 matches at 7 bases. The CDR3 extends over 13 amino acids. Germline CDR1 LNHDA, CDR2 SQIVND (reference sequence). V lost 9 bases to trimming and J lost 5 bases; unmatched junction nucleotides: 9. The CDR3 sequence: CASQVTGVYGYTF. CDR3 coding DNA: TGTGCCAGCCAAGTCACAGGGGTTTATGGCTACACCTTC.

The V call is TRBV6-1, the J call TRBJ1-2; D is undetermined. CDR3 length: 12 amino acids. CDR1 is MNHNS, CDR2 SASEGT, per germline. The V and J ends lost 2 bases and 6 bases respectively, with 7 bases between them. DNA of the CDR3: TGTGCCAGCAGTGAAAGGAGGGATGGCTACACCTTC. Translation gives CASSERRDGYTF.

In its sample, this clone was seen once. V is TRBV6-1 and J is TRBJ1-4, with a tentative D call TRBD1 (6 bases). V dropped 4 bases and J dropped 0 bases, with 12 bases sitting between them. The CDR3 is made up of 16 amino acids. Looked up from germline, CDR1 is MNHNS and CDR2 is SASEGT. This chain's CDR3 is CASSAYRVTTNEKLFF. The CDR3 bases are TGTGCCAGCAGTGCATACAGGGTGACAACTAATGAAAAACTGTTTTTT.

V gene TRBV5-1 combines with J gene TRBJ2-1, with a possible D match to TRBD1 (6 bases). The CDR3 totals 15 residues. The V and J ends lost 5 bases and 2 bases respectively, with 14 bases between them. Germline lookup yields CDR1 SGHRS and CDR2 YFSETQ. The CDR3 DNA follows: TGCGCCAGCAGTCCAGGGGCGGTGACCTACAATGAGCAGTTCTTC. This translates into CASSPGAVTYNEQFF. The full variable domain, completed using reference TRBV5-1 and TRBJ2-1, is KAGVTQTPRYLIKTRGQQVTLSCSPISGHRSVSWYQQTPGQGLQFLFEYFSETQRNKGNFPGRFSGRQFSNSRSEMNVSTLELGDSALYLCASSPGAVTYNEQFFGPGTRLTVL.

This clone turned up a few times. J is TRBJ2-7 and V is TRBV7-8; 8 positions agree with TRBD1. Germline V gives CDR1 SGHVS, CDR2 FQNEAQ. The CDR3 has 13 amino acids. J was trimmed by 4 bases and V by 2 bases; bases with no gene match: 1. Here the CDR3 DNA reads TGTGCCAGCAGCTTAAGGACAGGGTACGAGCAGTACTTC. Its protein product is CASSLRTGYEQYF.

This chain uses TRBV6-1 with TRBJ1-1, with 7 bases matching TRBD1. CDR1 MNHNS and CDR2 SASEGT come from the germline V gene. CDR3 length: 14 amino acids. J lost 8 bases, V lost 6 bases, and 12 bases had no gene match. The CDR3: CASRDPGTAIEAFF. CDR3 sequence (DNA): TGTGCCAGCAGAGACCCCGGGACAGCAATCGAAGCTTTCTTT.

The genes are TRBV11-3 and TRBJ2-7; tentatively, D is TRBD2 (5 bases). V lost 6 bases to trimming and J lost 1 base, with 10 bases between them. Germline CDR1 is SGHNT and CDR2 is YENEEA. The CDR3 is made up of 13 amino acids. CDR3 loop: CASSPGVSYEQYF. CDR3 nucleotide sequence: TGTGCCAGCAGTCCCGGGGTTTCCTACGAGCAGTACTTC.

The gene calls are TRBV9 and TRBJ2-3; 8 positions match TRBD1. Trimming at V came to 4 bases and at J to 4 bases, leaving 5 bases not matched to a gene. The CDR3 spans 14 residues. Germline CDR1 reads SGDLS; CDR2 reads YYNGEE. CDR3 DNA sequence: TGTGCCAGCAGCCCAGGGGGCCCGGCAGATACGCAGTATTTT. Translation: CASSPGGPADTQYF.

The chain employs TRBV14 and TRBJ2-3; tentatively, D is TRBD1 (5 bases). The CDR3 sequence is 13 residues long. Germline assignment: CDR1 SGHDN and CDR2 FVKESK. The V end was cut by 5 bases, the J end by 4 bases, with 10 bases between. The CDR3, as DNA: TGTGCCAGCAGCAGGGTGGGGCCAGATACGCAGTATTTT. Protein product: CASSRVGPDTQYF.

The genes are TRBV5-1 and TRBJ2-7, with D tentatively TRBD1 (5 bases). Germline V CDR1 and CDR2: SGHRS, YFSETQ. V lost 5 bases to trimming and J lost 4 bases, with 19 bases between them. This CDR3 region has 15 residues. In DNA, the CDR3 is TGCGCCAGCAGACCGACAGACCCGCCGTTTTACGAGCAGTACTTC. It yields the protein CASRPTDPPFYEQYF.

This chain uses TRBV27 with TRBJ1-5; no clear D. Germline CDR1 and CDR2: MNHEY and SMNVEV (reference sequence). Trimming took 8 bases from V and 1 from J, leaving 18 bases between them. The CDR3 is 16 amino acids. CDR3 DNA: TGTGCCAGCTCCCTGTTTTGGAGCGCAAGCAATCAGCCCCAGCATTTT. Encoded protein: CASSLFWSASNQPQHF.

The rearrangement joins TRBV27 to TRBJ1-4; tentative D call: TRBD1 (5 bases). This CDR3 contains 14 residues. Germline CDR1 is MNHEY and CDR2 is SMNVEV (reference sequence). The V gene lost 7 bases and the J gene lost 7 bases, with 16 bases spanning the gap. CDR3 sequence (DNA): TGTGCCAGCACCGATTTAGGGGCTGGTGAAAAACTGTTTTTT. Its protein product is CASTDLGAGEKLFF.

The chain is built from TRBV20-1 and TRBJ2-7, with a possible D match to TRBD1 (6 bases). The V gene lost 6 bases and the J gene lost 5 bases, with 11 bases spanning the gap. CDR1 and CDR2 (germline): DFQATT, SNEGSKA (reference sequence). The CDR3 has 11 residues. The CDR3 DNA is TGCAGTGCCCAGGGGCTCGACGAGCAGTACTTC. Translation: CSAQGLDEQYF.

The genes are TRBV6-5 and TRBJ1-2; 10 nucleotides align to TRBD1. Looked up from germline, CDR1 is MNHEY and CDR2 is SVGAGI. CDR3 size: 13 residues. After removal of 2 bases from V and 7 bases from J, the junction contained 1 base not matched to a gene. CDR3 loop: CASSYGQGGGYTF. CDR3 DNA sequence: TGTGCCAGCAGTTACGGACAGGGGGGTGGCTACACCTTC.